This T cell receptor beta chain comes out of a study of blood T cell repertoires in COVID-19 (dated by TCRdb to the early 2020s). Study-level background: Samples covering the acute and convalescent phases of COVID-19 were provided by collaborators in the United States, Italy and Spain. The material from the prospective study consisted of cDNA or gDNA derived from T cells, B-cell-depleted T cells, or PBMCs. Deeply sampled blood TCRbeta repertoires from subjects exposed to, actively infected with, or recovered from COVID-19 were included in the dataset. The repertoires were released in a freely available public database intended as a resource for research on the immune response to SARS-CoV-2. Samples were obtained from the ongoing ImmuneRACE study (first 160 participants) and from 1,254 subjects provided by 6 global collaborators. Nearly every sample came with metadata listing a de-identified subject ID, COVID-19 status, age in years and sex. Where HLA class I and class II types were available, the types were taken from metadata supplied by the sample provider, not from assay-based typing.

Each collaborating institution followed its own protocols to collect whole blood in K2EDTA tubes. For TCRbeta analysis, collaborator samples were shipped as frozen whole blood, as isolated PBMCs, or as DNA extracted from either sample type. In regard to this clone: No antigen is known for it. No base quality information exists; no much larger clone differs at one position.

The germline V gene specifies SQVTM as CDR1 and ANQGSEA as CDR2. The CDR3 spans 15 residues, from the cysteine through the phenylalanine. Only CDR3 DNA remains: 45 bases, in frame from the first base. Relative to germline, V is 0 bases shorter and J is 0 bases shorter, with 9 bases between their ends. What the research found in general, with its limitations: Clinical and demographic metadata were provided uncurated, with the amount varying by source and participant.

The immunoSEQ Assay, a bias-controlled multiplex PCR, was used to amplify TCRbeta CDR3 regions from genomic DNA. The paper's data handling went like this. The number of nucleated cells in each sample was estimated from the amplification of reference gene primers within the assay. To quantify the absolute abundance of each unique TCRbeta CDR3 rearrangement, sequence reads were collapsed and filtered. For each sample, productive Simpson clonality was calculated as the square root of Simpson's diversity index across productive rearrangements. TCRdb carries this immuneACCESS record with in-frame sequences only. Its versions omit some clonotypes, under half of them owing to an unresolved V gene in the studies checked, with the rest unexplained. The V and J calls and clone size were taken over from that table, and D and trimming were inferred from the DNA. Here the sample has 20,000 to 25,000 clones; over 70% occur a single time. The top ten constitute roughly 22% of the sample.

Material for sequencing was peripheral blood. This clonotype was obtained from a man older than 75 with active or convalescent COVID-19. The sequence is built from TRBV29-1 and TRBJ1-3; the D segment cannot be called with confidence. The CDR3 is CSVEDPTSSGNTIYF. The bases read TGCAGCGTTGAAGATCCCACAAGCTCTGGAAACACCATATATTTT. Joined to the reference TRBV29-1 and TRBJ1-3 proteins, this CDR3 gives the full variable domain: SAVISQKPSRDICQRGTSLTIQCQVDSQVTMMFWYRQQPGQSLTLIATANQGSEATYESGFVIDKFPISRPNLTFSTLTVSNMSPEDSSIYLCSVEDPTSSGNTIYFGEGSWLTVV.